These 22 T cell receptor beta chains share one sample of origin, sequenced in a study of shared clonotypes between healthy human individuals. Clones were read by immunoSEQ multiplex PCR, and TCRdb kept only the in-frame ones, dropping some. The sample holds 2.5 million or so clones, roughly nine tenths seen once. The specimen sequenced was naive CD4+ T cells sorted from blood. The subset: CD45RA+ positively selected. The source is a man aged 18 to 29 in good health.

The chain recombines TRBV5-1 with TRBJ1-3, with D possibly matching TRBD1 (5 bases). This CDR3 spans 15 amino acids. The germline V gene encodes CDR1 SGHRS and CDR2 YFSETQ. V gave up 0 bases and J gave up 4 bases, with 11 bases separating them. CDR3 sequence (DNA): TGCGCCAGCAGCTTGGACAGGAACCTCGGAAACACCATATATTTT. Its protein is CASSLDRNLGNTIYF.

This clone has a single count. The V gene is TRBV6-5, the J gene TRBJ2-5; no definite D call. CDR1 MNHEY and CDR2 SVGAGI come from the germline V gene. The V and J ends lost 8 bases and 1 base respectively, with 8 bases between them. CDR3 length: 12 amino acids. The CDR3 DNA sequence: TGTGCCAGCCAAAGATCCCAAGAGACCCAGTACTTC. Protein: CASQRSQETQYF.

This rearrangement joins TRBV28 to TRBJ2-2; D is uncertain. Germline V gene data show CDR1 as MDHEN and CDR2 as SYDVKM. The CDR3 loop spans 17 amino acids. Trimming removed 3 bases at V and 3 bases at J, with 17 bases between. The CDR3 loop is CASSFSLGSLDTGELFF. CDR3 DNA sequence: TGTGCCAGCAGTTTTTCTCTTGGGTCGCTAGACACCGGGGAGCTGTTTTTT.

The V and J genes are TRBV11-2 and TRBJ1-2; D not certain. The CDR3 length is 12 residues. V dropped 1 base and J dropped 5 bases, with 5 bases sitting between them. CDR1 is SGHAT, CDR2 FQNNGV, per germline. CDR3 in amino acids: CASSLVSYGYTF. The CDR3 DNA reads as TGTGCCAGCAGCTTAGTATCTTATGGCTACACCTTC. Based on the CDR3 plus reference TRBV11-2 and TRBJ1-2, the full variable domain is EAGVAQSPRYKIIEKRQSVAFWCNPISGHATLYWYQQILGQGPKLLIQFQNNGVVDDSQLPKDRFSAERLKGVDSTLKIQPAKLEDSAVYLCASSLVSYGYTFGSGTRLTVV.

This chain links TRBV4-1 with TRBJ1-4; D ambiguous. V was pared by 1 base and J by 7 bases, with 22 bases between. Germline V gene lookup returns CDR1 MGHRA and CDR2 YSYEKL. The CDR3 length is 18 residues. In DNA form, the CDR3 reads TGCGCCAGCAGCCAAGGGAGGGTCCTCGAGCGCCGAACTGAAAAACTGTTTTTT. It encodes CASSQGRVLERRTEKLFF.

V and J are TRBV7-6 and TRBJ2-3; D not certain. The CDR3 is 14 residues long. V shed 1 base and J shed 2 bases, with 7 bases lying between them. CDR1 SGHVS and CDR2 FNYEAQ come from the germline V gene. The CDR3: CASSLEGFTDTQYF. CDR3 DNA: TGTGCCAGCAGCTTAGAAGGCTTCACAGATACGCAGTATTTT.

The chain couples TRBV2 to TRBJ2-5; 9 bases fit TRBD1. J lost 2 bases, V lost 5 bases, and 3 bases had no gene match. Germline V gives CDR1 SNHLY, CDR2 FYNNEI. This CDR3 contains 14 residues. The CDR3: CASSWDRAQETQYF. The CDR3 DNA is TGTGCCAGCAGTTGGGACAGGGCACAAGAGACCCAGTACTTC.

V usage is TRBV7-8 and J usage is TRBJ1-5; 11 bases are shared with TRBD1. V shed 4 bases, J shed 6 bases, and the junction held 14 bases outside the gene matches. The V gene's germline CDR1 is SGHVS and CDR2 FQNEAQ. The CDR3 covers 18 residues. In DNA form, the CDR3 reads TGTGCCAGCAGCTCCCGGGACAGGGGGAGGTTGGTTTCTCAGCCCCAGCATTTT. Amino acids: CASSSRDRGRLVSQPQHF.

As regards this clone: The sample has other DNA sequences that encode this CDR3 too. The rearrangement uses TRBV7-2 and TRBJ2-2; 7 bases map to TRBD1. This CDR3 contains 14 residues. CDR1 SGHTA and CDR2 FQGNSA come from the germline V gene. V lost 5 bases and J lost 1; bases outside the gene matches: 1. CDR3 sequence reads: CASSRTGNTGELFF. The CDR3 nucleotides are TGTGCCAGCAGCCGGACAGGGAACACCGGGGAGCTGTTTTTT.

V and J are TRBV5-5 and TRBJ1-3; no clear D gene. CDR1 and CDR2 from the germline V gene are SGHKS and YYEKEE (reference sequence). Trimming removed 0 bases at V and 0 bases at J, with 7 bases between. The CDR3 runs to 15 residues. The CDR3 DNA reads as TGTGCCAGCAGCTTGGCAGACGCCTCTGGAAACACCATATATTTT. Its protein product is CASSLADASGNTIYF.

The chain combines TRBV28 with TRBJ1-1, with TRBD1 identical over 7 bases. CDR3 size: 15 residues. The V segment lost 6 bases and the J segment 1 base; nucleotides outside the gene matches: 8. Germline assignment: CDR1 MDHEN and CDR2 SYDVKM. CDR3 amino acids: CASRTQGVANTEAFF. The CDR3 DNA is TGTGCCAGCAGGACGCAGGGGGTGGCGAACACTGAAGCTTTCTTT.

The chain links TRBV11-2 to TRBJ1-1, with a weak D call TRBD1 (6 bases). Germline CDR1 SGHAT, CDR2 FQNNGV. The CDR3 contains 13 residues. With 8 bases removed from V and 1 base from J, the gap between germline ends came to 11 bases. CDR3 residues: CASRTDWNTEAFF. DNA of the CDR3: TGTGCCAGCCGGACAGATTGGAACACTGAAGCTTTCTTT.

V usage is TRBV5-1 and J usage is TRBJ2-7; a possible D gene is TRBD2 (7 bases). The CDR3 consists of 15 residues. V gave up 3 bases and J gave up 5 bases, with 18 bases separating them. The germline gives CDR1 SGHRS, CDR2 YFSETQ. The chain's CDR3 is CASSSGGRGTDEQYF. The DNA of the CDR3 is TGCGCCAGCAGCTCCGGGGGGCGGGGCACCGACGAGCAGTACTTC.

The chain couples TRBV6-5 to TRBJ1-6, with D possibly being TRBD1 (6 bases). Trimming pared 5 bases from V and 10 bases from J, leaving 15 bases between. This CDR3 comprises 14 residues. CDR1 and CDR2 (germline): MNHEY, SVGAGI. CDR3 protein: CASSVGTFGSPLHF. CDR3 DNA sequence: TGTGCCAGCAGTGTCGGGACATTTGGCTCACCCCTCCACTTT.

This clone was found once. The CDR3 loop is CASSQEGLAGADTQYF. CDR3 DNA: TGCGCCAGCAGCCAAGAAGGATTAGCGGGAGCAGATACGCAGTATTTT. The V gene is TRBV4-1, the J gene TRBJ2-3; the match to TRBD2 covers 9 bases. This CDR3 comprises 16 residues. The V gene end was trimmed by 0 bases and the J gene end by 4 bases; junction bases not matched to a gene: 5. Germline loops: CDR1 MGHRA, CDR2 YSYEKL.

This clone showed up just once. The CDR3 DNA is TGTGCCAGTTCCGGGACAGGGTCGGGCCCTATTCAAGCTTTCTTT. It yields the protein CASSGTGSGPIQAFF. J is TRBJ1-1 and V is TRBV19, with 9 bases matching TRBD1. Looked up from germline, CDR1 is LNHDA and CDR2 is SQIVND (reference sequence). CDR3 size: 15 residues. Unmatched junction bases numbered 16, after V lost 8 bases and J lost 9 bases.

Turning to this clone: The sample contains more than one DNA sequence encoding this CDR3. The V and J genes are TRBV19 and TRBJ1-2, with D possibly being TRBD1 (5 bases). Per germline, CDR1 LNHDA and CDR2 SQIVND (reference sequence). Trimming removed 4 bases at V and 4 bases at J, with 10 bases between. The CDR3 length is 13 residues. The CDR3 spells CASSTGTGYGYTF. The CDR3 nucleotides read TGTGCCAGTAGTACAGGGACTGGCTATGGCTACACCTTC.

V and J are TRBV6-6 and TRBJ1-1; D call uncertain. The CDR3 length is 15 residues. Trimming cost V 5 bases and J 4 bases, with 17 bases left between them. Germline CDR1 and CDR2: MNHNY and SVGAGI (reference sequence). CDR3 sequence reads: CASSPATGSGTEAFF. Written as DNA, the CDR3 is TGTGCCAGCAGTCCGGCGACGGGATCAGGCACTGAAGCTTTCTTT.

The chain uses TRBV7-9 and TRBJ2-1, with D unclear. Trimming pared 11 bases from V and 9 bases from J, leaving 8 bases between. Germline V gives CDR1 SEHNR, CDR2 FQNEAQ (reference sequence). The CDR3 totals 9 residues. In nucleotides, the CDR3 is TGTGCCGGCCCAGGTGAGCAGTTCTTC. It is translated as CAGPGEQFF.

The chain couples TRBV29-1 to TRBJ2-5; 9 bases fit TRBD1. Trimming cost V 3 bases and J 4 bases; bases outside gene matches: 6. The CDR3 has 14 residues. Germline CDR1 reads SQVTM; CDR2 reads ANQGSEA. The chain's CDR3 is CSVEGQGVRETQYF. In nucleotides, the CDR3 is TGCAGCGTTGAGGGACAGGGTGTTCGAGAGACCCAGTACTTC.

The V gene is TRBV7-2, the J gene TRBJ2-7, with TRBD2 matching over 7 bases. CDR3 length equals 16 residues. Germline V CDR1 and CDR2: SGHTA, FQGNSA. The junction had 13 bases not matched to a gene; V was cut back by 2 bases and J by 6 bases. CDR3 in amino acids: CASSLWRGSHQSEQYF. The CDR3 DNA sequence: TGTGCCAGCAGCTTATGGCGCGGGAGTCATCAGAGCGAGCAGTACTTC.

The chain links TRBV7-8 to TRBJ2-2; the match to TRBD1 covers 9 bases. Germline V CDR1 and CDR2: SGHVS, FQNEAQ. Trimming took 7 bases from V and 6 from J; bases not matched to a gene: 15. CDR3 length equals 17 residues. The CDR3 DNA reads TGTGCCAGCATCTCTCAAATCGGGACAGGGTGGGCCGGGGAGCTGTTTTTT. Amino acid sequence: CASISQIGTGWAGELFF.